The T cell receptor (beta chain) under discussion was sequenced for a study of blood T cell repertoires in COVID-19. Study details: Material from acute and convalescent COVID-19 was sourced from the United States, Italy and Spain. In each case, the material was cDNA or gDNA derived from T cells, B-cell-depleted T cells, or PBMCs.

The Seattle patients joined while their infection was active and were tracked longitudinally afterward. Original handling: Scientists estimated how many nucleated cells there were by amplifying reference gene primers. TCRdb keeps only in-frame clones here, not all; method: immunoSEQ multiplex PCR. That table supplies the V and J calls and clone size; D and trimming were determined from the DNA. The sample lists roughly 60,000 clones, roughly 72% occurring once. J lost 3 bases, V lost 3 bases, and 0 bases had no gene match. This CDR3 is built from 15 residues. CDR1 and CDR2 from the germline V gene are KGHDR and SFDVKD.

The chain is built from TRBV24-1 and TRBJ2-2, with 10 bases aligning to TRBD2. The TCR sequence derives from a woman in her sixties or seventies with COVID-19, enrolled during active disease. Sequenced input: peripheral blood. The CDR3 DNA follows: TGTGCCACCAGTGATGGACTAGCGGACACCGGGGAGCTGTTTTTT. Protein sequence: CATSDGLADTGELFF.